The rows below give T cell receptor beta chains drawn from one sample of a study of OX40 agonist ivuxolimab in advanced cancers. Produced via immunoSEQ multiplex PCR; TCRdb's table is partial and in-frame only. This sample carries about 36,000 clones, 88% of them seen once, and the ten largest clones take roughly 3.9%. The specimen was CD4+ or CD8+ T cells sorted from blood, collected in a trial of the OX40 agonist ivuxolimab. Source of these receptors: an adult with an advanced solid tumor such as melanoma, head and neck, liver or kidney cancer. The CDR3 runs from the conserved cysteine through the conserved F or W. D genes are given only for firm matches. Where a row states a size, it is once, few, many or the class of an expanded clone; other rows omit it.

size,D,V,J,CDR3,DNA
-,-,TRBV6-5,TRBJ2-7,CASSYSWQGINEQYF,TGTGCCAGCAGTTACAGTTGGCAGGGGATCAACGAGCAGTACTTC
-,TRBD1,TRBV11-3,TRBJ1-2,CASSLDRGKNYGYTF,TGTGCCAGCAGCTTGGACAGGGGAAAGAACTATGGCTACACCTTC
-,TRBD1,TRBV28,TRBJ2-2,CASSSPGTGGRELFF,TGTGCCAGCAGTTCTCCCGGGACAGGGGGTCGGGAGCTGTTTTTT
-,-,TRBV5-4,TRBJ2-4,CASSLKGAKNIQYF,TGTGCCAGCAGCTTGAAGGGCGCCAAAAACATTCAGTACTTC
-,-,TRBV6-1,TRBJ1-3,CASSEAAGSENTIYF,TGTGCCAGCAGTGAAGCGGCGGGAAGCGAAAACACCATATATTTT
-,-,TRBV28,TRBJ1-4,CATVPSGGGNEKLFF,TGTGCCACTGTCCCCTCGGGGGGAGGTAATGAAAAACTGTTTTTT
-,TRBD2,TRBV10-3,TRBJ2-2,CAIRDIGLAGGAGELFF,TGTGCCATCAGGGACATCGGACTAGCGGGGGGTGCTGGGGAGCTGTTTTTT
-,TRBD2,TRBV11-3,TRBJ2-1,CASSWAGGAYNEQFF,TGTGCCAGCAGCTGGGCCGGGGGGGCCTACAATGAGCAGTTCTTC
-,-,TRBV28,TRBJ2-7,CASSLLAGAYEQYF,TGTGCCAGCAGTTTACTGGCAGGGGCCTACGAGCAGTACTTC
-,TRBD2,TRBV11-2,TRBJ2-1,CASSFLAGDGNEQFF,TGTGCCAGCAGCTTCCTAGCGGGAGACGGAAATGAGCAGTTCTTC
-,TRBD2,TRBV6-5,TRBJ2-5,CASTLRGGPQETQYF,TGTGCCAGCACCTTACGGGGGGGACCTCAAGAGACCCAGTACTTC
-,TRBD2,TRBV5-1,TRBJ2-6,CASSLAAAGASGANVLTF,TGCGCCAGCAGCTTGGCCGCAGCGGGGGCCTCTGGGGCCAACGTCCTGACTTTC
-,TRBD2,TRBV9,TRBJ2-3,CASSRGLAGAYSTDTQYF,TGTGCCAGCAGCCGCGGACTAGCGGGGGCCTATAGCACAGATACGCAGTATTTT
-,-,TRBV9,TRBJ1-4,CASSVGRTGSTNEKLFF,TGTGCCAGCAGCGTAGGGAGAACAGGGTCAACTAATGAAAAACTGTTTTTT
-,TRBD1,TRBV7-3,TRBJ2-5,CASSLESGTGSRETQYF,TGTGCCAGCAGCTTAGAATCCGGGACAGGGTCGAGAGAGACCCAGTACTTC
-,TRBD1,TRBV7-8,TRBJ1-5,CASSFDRGPQHF,TGTGCCAGCAGCTTTGACAGGGGTCCCCAGCATTTT
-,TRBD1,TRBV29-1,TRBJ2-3,CSVEVRTGEGDTQYF,TGCAGCGTTGAAGTCCGGACAGGGGAGGGAGATACGCAGTATTTT
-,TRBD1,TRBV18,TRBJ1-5,CASSPQGSLQPQHF,TGTGCCAGCTCCCCACAGGGGAGTTTACAGCCCCAGCATTTT
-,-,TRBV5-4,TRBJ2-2,CASSLWRGGDQLFF,TGTGCCAGCAGCTTGTGGAGGGGAGGTGACCAGCTGTTTTTT
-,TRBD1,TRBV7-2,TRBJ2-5,CASSADRGREETQYF,TGTGCCAGCAGCGCAGACAGGGGGCGCGAGGAGACCCAGTACTTC
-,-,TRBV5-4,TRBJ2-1,CASSLAQHNEQFF,TGTGCCAGCAGCTTGGCACAGCACAATGAGCAGTTCTTC
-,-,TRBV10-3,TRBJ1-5,CAISEVFDQPQHF,TGTGCCATCAGTGAGGTATTCGATCAGCCCCAGCATTTT
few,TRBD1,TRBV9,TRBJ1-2,CASSGQGAGDGYTF,TGTGCCAGCAGCGGACAGGGGGCCGGGGATGGCTACACCTTC
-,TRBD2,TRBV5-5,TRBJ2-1,CASSFTSGVYNEQFF,TGTGCCAGCAGCTTCACTAGCGGGGTATACAATGAGCAGTTCTTC
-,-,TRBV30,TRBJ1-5,CAWSPDGNQPQHF,TGTGCCTGGAGCCCGGACGGGAATCAGCCCCAGCATTTT
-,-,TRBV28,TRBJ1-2,CASRGPGGYTF,TGTGCCAGCAGAGGACCAGGCGGCTACACCTTC
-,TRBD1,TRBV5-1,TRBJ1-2,CASSLGQGSVGYTF,TGCGCCAGCAGCTTGGGACAGGGAAGTGTCGGCTACACCTTC
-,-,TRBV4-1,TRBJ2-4,CASSQDRLEGNIQYF,TGCGCCAGCAGCCAAGACAGGCTGGAAGGCAACATTCAGTACTTC
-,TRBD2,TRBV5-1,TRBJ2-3,CASSLPPGLAGGRPTQYF,TGCGCCAGCAGCTTACCGCCGGGACTAGCGGGGGGGCGGCCTACGCAGTATTTT